The clone carrying this T cell receptor beta chain was seen at least ten times. Its antigen is unknown. TCRdb passed the reads through MiXCR, listing each CDR3 protein once. The table includes around 530,000 distinct CDR3 sequences, 15% to 20% detected once. The CDR3 totals 16 residues. Per germline, CDR1 MDHEN and CDR2 SYDVKM. V gave up 5 bases and J gave up 0 bases, with 14 bases separating them. These data belong to a study of T cell repertoires in cytomegalovirus infection. Points from the study as a whole: Pooled public TCR beta family frequency picked out CMV carriers with the relevant HLA. HLA-C-restricted CMV-specific TCR beta clonotypes prevailed in the ex vivo response.

The clonotype originates from a human donor in good health (CMV status not recorded). Some clones in this sample may be carry-over from other donors' samples. V and J are TRBV28 and TRBJ2-4, with TRBD2 as a possible D gene (6 bases). The sequenced material came from CD8+ T cells from PBMCs. In DNA, the CDR3 is TGTGCCAGCAGTCCCAGTAGCGGTATAGCCAAAAACATTCAGTACTTC. As protein: CASSPSSGIAKNIQYF. Drawing the rest from reference TRBV28 and TRBJ2-4, the complete variable domain is DVKVTQSSRYLVKRTGEKVFLECVQDMDHENMFWYRQDPGLGLRLIYFSYDVKMKEKGDIPEGYSVSREKKERFSLILESASTNQTSMYLCASSPSSGIAKNIQYFGAGTRLSVL.